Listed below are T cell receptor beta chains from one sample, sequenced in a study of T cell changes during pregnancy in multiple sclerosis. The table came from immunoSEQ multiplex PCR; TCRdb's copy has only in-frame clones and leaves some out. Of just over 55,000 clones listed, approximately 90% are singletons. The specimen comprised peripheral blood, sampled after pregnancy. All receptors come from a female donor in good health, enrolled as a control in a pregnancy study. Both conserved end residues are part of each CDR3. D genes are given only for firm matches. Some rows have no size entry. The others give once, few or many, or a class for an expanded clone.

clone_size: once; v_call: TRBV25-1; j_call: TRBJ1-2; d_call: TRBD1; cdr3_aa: CASSAQGALGYTF; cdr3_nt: TGTGCCAGCAGTGCTCAGGGGGCGCTTGGCTACACCTTC
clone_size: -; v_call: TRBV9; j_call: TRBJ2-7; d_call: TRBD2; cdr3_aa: CASSPRGRVDHEQYF; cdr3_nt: TGTGCCAGCAGCCCTCGCGGGAGGGTCGACCACGAGCAGTACTTC
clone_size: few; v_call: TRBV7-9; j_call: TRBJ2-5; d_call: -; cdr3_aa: CASSLGAAGDSSRTQYF; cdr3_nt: TGTGCCAGCAGCTTAGGGGCTGCTGGGGACTCATCCAGGACCCAGTACTTC
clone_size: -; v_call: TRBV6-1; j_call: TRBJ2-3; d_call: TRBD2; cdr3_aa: CASSMRGGTDTQYF; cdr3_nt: TGTGCCAGCAGTATGCGGGGGGGCACAGATACGCAGTATTTT
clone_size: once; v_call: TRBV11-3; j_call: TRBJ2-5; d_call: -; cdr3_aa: CASSLVGQPQETQYF; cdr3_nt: TGTGCCAGCAGCTTAGTTGGACAACCTCAAGAGACCCAGTACTTC
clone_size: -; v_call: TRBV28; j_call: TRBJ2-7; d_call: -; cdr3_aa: CASRLLGTPTYEQYF; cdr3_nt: TGTGCCAGCAGGCTTCTCGGGACACCCACCTACGAGCAGTACTTC
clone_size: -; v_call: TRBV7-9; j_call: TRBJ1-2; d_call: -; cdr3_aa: CASSLGDSTYGYTF; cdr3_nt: TGTGCCAGCAGCTTAGGTGATAGTACCTATGGCTACACCTTC
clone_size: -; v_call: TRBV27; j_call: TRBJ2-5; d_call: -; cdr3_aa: CASSSSLGLVGETQYF; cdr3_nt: TGTGCCAGCAGTTCCTCCCTGGGACTCGTGGGGGAGACCCAGTACTTC
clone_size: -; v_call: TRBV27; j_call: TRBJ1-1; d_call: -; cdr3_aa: CASSLYVLSTEAFF; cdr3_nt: TGTGCCAGCAGTTTATATGTGTTATCCACTGAAGCTTTCTTT
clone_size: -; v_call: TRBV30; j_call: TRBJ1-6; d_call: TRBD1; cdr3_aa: CAWSEFSTGGNSPLHF; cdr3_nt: TGTGCCTGGAGTGAATTTAGTACAGGGGGAAATTCACCCCTCCACTTT
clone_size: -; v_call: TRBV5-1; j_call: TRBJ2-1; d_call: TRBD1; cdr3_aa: CASSLNRGNEQFF; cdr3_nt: TGCGCCAGCAGCCTGAACAGGGGCAATGAGCAGTTCTTC
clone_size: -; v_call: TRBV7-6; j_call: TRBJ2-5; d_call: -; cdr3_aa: CASSLDRQKQETQYF; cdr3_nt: TGTGCCAGCAGCTTAGACAGACAGAAGCAAGAGACCCAGTACTTC
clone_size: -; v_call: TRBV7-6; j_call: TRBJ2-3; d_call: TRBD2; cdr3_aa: CASSFTSGRADTQYF; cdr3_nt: TGTGCCAGCAGCTTTACTAGCGGGAGGGCAGATACGCAGTATTTT
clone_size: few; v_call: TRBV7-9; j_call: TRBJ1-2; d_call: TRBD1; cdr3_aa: CASSFGMGQGNYGYTF; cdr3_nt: TGTGCCAGCAGCTTCGGTATGGGACAGGGTAACTATGGCTACACCTTC
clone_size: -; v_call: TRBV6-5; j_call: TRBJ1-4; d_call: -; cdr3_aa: CASSAGRLNEKLFF; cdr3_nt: TGTGCCAGCAGTGCGGGACGGCTTAATGAAAAACTGTTTTTT
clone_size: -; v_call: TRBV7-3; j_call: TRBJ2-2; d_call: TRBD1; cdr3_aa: CASSPRGARGPLNTGELFF; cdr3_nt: TGTGCCAGCAGCCCAAGGGGGGCCAGGGGGCCCCTTAACACCGGGGAGCTGTTTTTT
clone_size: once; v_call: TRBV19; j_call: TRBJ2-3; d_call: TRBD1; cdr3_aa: CASSIPGQGTDTQYF; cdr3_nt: TGTGCCAGTAGTATACCGGGACAGGGAACAGATACGCAGTATTTT
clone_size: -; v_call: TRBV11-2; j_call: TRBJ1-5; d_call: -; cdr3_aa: CASSLVGPGGNQPQHF; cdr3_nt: TGTGCCAGCAGCTTAGTCGGGCCCGGGGGCAATCAGCCCCAGCATTTT
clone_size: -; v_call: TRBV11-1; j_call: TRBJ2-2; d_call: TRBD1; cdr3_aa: CASRDRGNTGELFF; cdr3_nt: TGTGCCAGCAGGGACAGGGGAAACACCGGGGAGCTGTTTTTT
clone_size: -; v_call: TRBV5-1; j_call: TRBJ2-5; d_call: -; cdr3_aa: CASSLDAAQETQYF; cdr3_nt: TGCGCCAGCAGCTTGGATGCGGCGCAAGAGACCCAGTACTTC
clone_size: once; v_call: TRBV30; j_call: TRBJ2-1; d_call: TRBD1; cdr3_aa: CAWSRRTGTFNEQFF; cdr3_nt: TGTGCCTGGAGTAGGCGGACAGGGACCTTCAATGAGCAGTTCTTC
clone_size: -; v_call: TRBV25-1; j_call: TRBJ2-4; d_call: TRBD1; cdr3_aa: CASSELGQGETKNIQYF; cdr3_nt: TGTGCCAGCAGTGAATTGGGACAGGGGGAAACCAAAAACATTCAGTACTTC
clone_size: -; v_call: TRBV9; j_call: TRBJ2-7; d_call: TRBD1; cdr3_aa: CASSGDRDYEQYF; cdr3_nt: TGTGCCAGCAGCGGGGACAGGGATTACGAGCAGTACTTC
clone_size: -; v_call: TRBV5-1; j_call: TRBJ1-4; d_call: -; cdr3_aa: CASSLGQTATNEKLFF; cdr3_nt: TGCGCCAGCAGCTTGGGGCAGACTGCAACTAATGAAAAACTGTTTTTT
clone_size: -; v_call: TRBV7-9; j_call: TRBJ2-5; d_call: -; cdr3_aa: CASSLNLEETQYF; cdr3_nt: TGTGCCAGCAGCCTTAACTTAGAAGAGACCCAGTACTTC
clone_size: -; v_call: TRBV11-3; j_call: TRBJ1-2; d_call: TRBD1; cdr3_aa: CASSLDRGHNYGYTF; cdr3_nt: TGTGCCAGCAGCTTAGACAGGGGGCATAACTATGGCTACACCTTC
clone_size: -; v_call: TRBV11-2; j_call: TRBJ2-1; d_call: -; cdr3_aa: CASSLRGAEQFF; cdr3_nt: TGTGCCAGCAGCTTAAGGGGTGCTGAGCAGTTCTTC
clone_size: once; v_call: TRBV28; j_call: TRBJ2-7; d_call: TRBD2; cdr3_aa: CASSYNPEEASGRSSYEQYF; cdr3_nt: TGTGCCAGCAGTTATAACCCGGAGGAGGCTAGCGGGAGGAGCTCCTACGAGCAGTACTTC
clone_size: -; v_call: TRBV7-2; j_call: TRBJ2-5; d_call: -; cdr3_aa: CASSLEAIQETQYF; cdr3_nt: TGTGCCAGCAGCTTAGAAGCGATCCAAGAGACCCAGTACTTC
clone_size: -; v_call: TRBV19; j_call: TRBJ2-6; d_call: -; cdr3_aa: CASRMTGHFSGANVLTF; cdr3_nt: TGTGCCAGTAGGATGACAGGCCACTTCTCTGGGGCCAACGTCCTGACTTTC
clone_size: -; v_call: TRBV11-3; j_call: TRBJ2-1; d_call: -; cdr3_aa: CASSLEQINEQFF; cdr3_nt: TGTGCCAGCAGCTTAGAACAGATCAATGAGCAGTTCTTC
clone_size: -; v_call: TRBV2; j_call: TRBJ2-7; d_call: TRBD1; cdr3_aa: CASSNRGLSSYEQYF; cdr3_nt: TGTGCCAGCAGTAACAGGGGTCTGAGCTCCTACGAGCAGTACTTC
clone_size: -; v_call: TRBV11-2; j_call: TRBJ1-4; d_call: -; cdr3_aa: CASSLRTQGTNEKLFF; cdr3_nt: TGTGCCAGCAGCCTTCGAACCCAGGGGACTAATGAAAAACTGTTTTTT
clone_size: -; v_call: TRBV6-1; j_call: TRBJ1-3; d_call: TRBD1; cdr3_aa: CASSEGTGGHSSGNTIYF; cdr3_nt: TGTGCCAGCAGTGAAGGGACAGGGGGCCACAGCTCTGGAAACACCATATATTTT
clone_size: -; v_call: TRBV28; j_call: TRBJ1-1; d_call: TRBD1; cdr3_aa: CASSPTGQGSTEAFF; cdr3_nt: TGTGCCAGCAGTCCCACGGGACAGGGAAGCACTGAAGCTTTCTTT
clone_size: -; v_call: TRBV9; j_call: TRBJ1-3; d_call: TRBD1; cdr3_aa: CASSVAPTGTGNTIYF; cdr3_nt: TGTGCCAGCAGCGTAGCCCCGACAGGGACTGGAAACACCATATATTTT
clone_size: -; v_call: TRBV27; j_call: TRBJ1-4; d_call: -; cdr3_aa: CAFSWGLSNEKLFF; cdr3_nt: TGTGCCTTCTCCTGGGGGCTATCTAATGAAAAACTGTTTTTT
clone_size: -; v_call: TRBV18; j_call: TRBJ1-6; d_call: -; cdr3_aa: CASFEGYNSPLHF; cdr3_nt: TGTGCCAGCTTTGAGGGCTATAATTCACCCCTCCACTTT
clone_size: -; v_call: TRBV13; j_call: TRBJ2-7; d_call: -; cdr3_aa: CASSPQPGTTEQYF; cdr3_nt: TGTGCCAGCAGCCCTCAACCCGGGACAACCGAGCAGTACTTC